These 15 T cell receptor beta chains share one sample of origin, sequenced in a study of a mutant IDH1 vaccine in newly diagnosed glioma (dated by TCRdb to the early 2020s). In the paper's terms, the time point label means: week 35, safety follow-up. Each vaccine dose was 300 ug of a 20-mer mutant IDH1 peptide in Montanide, given subcutaneously with topical imiquimod. These receptors have no known antigen. Libraries were prepared through the immunoSEQ multiplex PCR assay. TCRdb re-hosts the immuneACCESS table, in-frame sequences only. Its copies lack some clones; in the studies checked, an unresolved V gene accounts for under half of them, and the cause for the rest is not known. This sample has approximately 45,000 clones in its table, and approximately 92% of those were observed once. The top ten constitute less than 2.5% of the sample. The sequencing used PBMCs, collected from a glioma patient whose treatment included an IDH1 peptide vaccine. Every receptor here comes from a man aged 45-60 years with glioma.

The gene calls are TRBV4-2 and TRBJ2-7; 10 bases map to TRBD1. This CDR3 region has 15 residues. The germline V gene encodes CDR1 LGHNA and CDR2 YNFKEQ. The V segment lost 1 base and the J segment 2 bases; nucleotides outside the gene matches: 2. CDR3 nucleotides: TGTGCCAGCAGCCAAGTTGGACAGGGGGCCTACGAGCAGTACTTC. This translates into CASSQVGQGAYEQYF.

The rearrangement links TRBV15 to TRBJ2-7, with D hard to call. CDR1 is LNHNV and CDR2 is YYDKDF in the germline V gene (reference sequence). This CDR3 spans 13 amino acids. V lost 0 bases and J 3 bases, leaving 6 bases between the germline ends. CDR3 sequence reads: CATSRDLDYEQYF. The CDR3 DNA sequence: TGTGCCACCAGCAGAGATCTCGACTACGAGCAGTACTTC.

The chain uses TRBV29-1 and TRBJ2-7; D might be TRBD1 (8 bases). In germline, CDR1 is SQVTM, CDR2 ANQGSEA. The CDR3 runs to 14 residues. Trimming stripped 7 bases from V and 5 bases from J, with 21 bases between. Here the CDR3 DNA reads TGCAGCGCCGCAGTCGGACAGGGAGGGGACGAGCAGTACTTC. Encoded protein: CSAAVGQGGDEQYF.

This clone came up once. This chain connects TRBV19 to TRBJ1-1, with D unclear. Germline V gene lookup returns CDR1 LNHDA and CDR2 SQIVND (reference sequence). V was clipped by 6 bases and J by 4 bases, with 12 bases between them. This CDR3 comprises 13 residues. CDR3 DNA sequence: TGTGCCAGTAGCCCTGAGGGATTCACTGAAGCTTTCTTT. Its protein is CASSPEGFTEAFF.

The chain links TRBV7-9 to TRBJ1-1; D perhaps matches TRBD1 (6 bases). V lost 8 bases to trimming and J lost 1 base, with 26 bases between them. Germline assignment: CDR1 SEHNR and CDR2 FQNEAQ (reference sequence). The CDR3 totals 18 residues. CDR3 DNA: TGTGCCAGCCCACCCCCGGGGGGGGCGCGATGGAGGAACACTGAAGCTTTCTTT. Translating gives CASPPPGGARWRNTEAFF. Full variable domain (missing parts from reference TRBV7-9 and TRBJ1-1): DTGVSQNPRHKITKRGQNVTFRCDPISEHNRLYWYRQTLGQGPEFLTYFQNEAQLEKSRLLSDRFSAERPKGSFSTLEIQRTEQGDSAMYLCASPPPGGARWRNTEAFFGQGTRLTVV.

The chain recombines TRBV5-1 with TRBJ2-3; the D gene could be TRBD1 or TRBD2 (6 bases each). The germline V and J ends were trimmed by 4 bases and 1 base, with 25 bases remaining between them. The CDR3 runs 19 residues. Germline loops: CDR1 SGHRS, CDR2 YFSETQ. CDR3 region: CASSRGLSAAKHGTDTQYF. The CDR3 nucleotides read TGCGCCAGCAGCCGGGGGCTCAGCGCGGCCAAACACGGCACAGATACGCAGTATTTT.

V usage is TRBV7-9 and J usage is TRBJ1-2, with D unresolved. Looked up from germline, CDR1 is SEHNR and CDR2 is FQNEAQ (reference sequence). This CDR3 is built from 16 residues. V lost 1 base, J lost 5 bases, and 17 bases lay in between. DNA of the CDR3: TGTGCCAGCAGCTTAGATGGTTGGCGGGGAGTATATGGCTACACCTTC. Translating gives CASSLDGWRGVYGYTF. Combining the CDR3 with reference TRBV7-9 and TRBJ1-2 gives the whole variable domain DTGVSQNPRHKITKRGQNVTFRCDPISEHNRLYWYRQTLGQGPEFLTYFQNEAQLEKSRLLSDRFSAERPKGSFSTLEIQRTEQGDSAMYLCASSLDGWRGVYGYTFGSGTRLTVV.

The chain recombines TRBV9 with TRBJ2-6; 7 nucleotides align to TRBD1. The trim removed 3 bases at V and 2 bases at J, leaving 8 bases unmatched. There are 17 residues in the CDR3. CDR1 is SGDLS, CDR2 YYNGEE, per germline. The DNA for the CDR3 is TGTGCCAGCAGCGGAGGGGGCCTGGGAGCTGGGGCCAACGTCCTGACTTTC. Translation gives CASSGGGLGAGANVLTF.

The sample holds a few counts of this clone. The V gene is TRBV30, the J gene TRBJ1-2; perhaps TRBD1 as D (5 bases). The CDR3 totals 15 residues. Germline loops: CDR1 GTSNPN, CDR2 SVGIG (reference sequence). With 0 bases removed from V and 1 base from J, the gap between germline ends came to 12 bases. In DNA, the CDR3 is TGTGCCTGGAGTGTACGGGGAGGACATAACTATGGCTACACCTTC. This sequence encodes CAWSVRGGHNYGYTF.

The chain has TRBV27 and TRBJ2-7, with D unclear. The CDR3 consists of 13 residues. V lost 2 bases, J lost 7 bases, and 12 bases lay in between. Germline V gives CDR1 MNHEY, CDR2 SMNVEV (reference sequence). CDR3 coding DNA: TGTGCCAGCAGTTTAGGGTCCAGCTTGGAGCAGTACTTC. Protein sequence: CASSLGSSLEQYF.

The chain recombines TRBV5-1 with TRBJ2-1, with D possibly TRBD2 on 5 matching bases. Germline lookup yields CDR1 SGHRS and CDR2 YFSETQ. This CDR3 comprises 15 residues. The V end was cut by 0 bases, the J end by 2 bases, with 9 bases between. The CDR3: CASSLDGKTYNEQFF. CDR3 nucleotides: TGCGCCAGCAGCTTGGACGGGAAGACCTACAATGAGCAGTTCTTC. The full variable domain, in which reference TRBV5-1 and TRBJ2-1 provide the parts outside the CDR3, is KAGVTQTPRYLIKTRGQQVTLSCSPISGHRSVSWYQQTPGQGLQFLFEYFSETQRNKGNFPGRFSGRQFSNSRSEMNVSTLELGDSALYLCASSLDGKTYNEQFFGPGTRLTVL.

The chain carries TRBV9 and TRBJ1-1; TRBD1 matches 8 bases. Germline V gene data show CDR1 as SGDLS and CDR2 as YYNGEE. With 4 bases clipped from V and 4 bases from J, the junction kept 6 bases outside the gene matches. The CDR3 is 14 amino acids. The CDR3 loop is CASSLGQGLTEAFF. The CDR3 coding sequence is TGTGCCAGCAGCCTCGGACAGGGCCTCACTGAAGCTTTCTTT.

V and J are TRBV6-5 and TRBJ1-2, with TRBD1 identical over 9 bases. The CDR3 consists of 15 residues. Germline V gene lookup returns CDR1 MNHEY and CDR2 SVGAGI. Trimming at V came to 6 bases and at J to 4 bases, leaving 9 bases not matched to a gene. Here the CDR3 reads CASSSGTGTPYGYTF. Written as DNA, the CDR3 is TGTGCCAGCAGCTCCGGGACAGGGACTCCCTATGGCTACACCTTC.

This rearrangement joins TRBV28 to TRBJ2-3; D unclear. V was shortened by 6 bases and J by 5 bases, with 12 bases between the two germline ends. Germline values: CDR1 MDHEN, CDR2 SYDVKM. The length of the CDR3 is 13 residues. Here the CDR3 reads CASSKRWEDTQYF. The CDR3 coding sequence is TGTGCCAGCAGCAAAAGGTGGGAAGATACGCAGTATTTT.

This chain links TRBV29-1 with TRBJ2-3; D call uncertain. Germline assignment: CDR1 SQVTM and CDR2 ANQGSEA. Trimming took off 8 bases at V and 7 bases at J, with 22 bases between the two ends. This CDR3 is 14 amino acids long. CDR3 region: CSLLTGGSSNTQYF. DNA for the CDR3: TGCAGCCTACTGACTGGCGGAAGCTCTAATACGCAGTATTTT.